A selection of T cell receptor beta chains follows, all from one sample in a study of CD8 T cells in ankylosing spondylitis. TCRdb itself ran the 5' RACE reads through MiXCR, one entry per CDR3 protein. The sample lists around 490,000 distinct CDR3 sequences, 5.3% occurring once. Sequences were obtained from blood, either unsorted or a sorted T cell fraction (not recorded which). These receptors were obtained from a male donor with ankylosing spondylitis. Each CDR3 is given with its conserved first and last residue. Each record gives: D gene, V gene, J gene, clone size, CDR3 protein, CDR3 DNA. A D gene is named only where the DNA matches it firmly. Some rows have no size entry. The others give once, few or many, or a class for an expanded clone.

>TRBD1|TRBV2|TRBJ1-5|many
CASGDRNRDQPQHF
TGTGCCAGCGGGGACAGGAACAGAGATCAGCCCCAGCATTTT
>.|TRBV20-1|TRBJ2-3|many
CSAPNRDWTDTQYF
TGCAGTGCTCCAAATAGGGACTGGACAGATACGCAGTATTTT
>TRBD2|TRBV20-1|TRBJ2-1|many
CSAGSGREHNEQFF
TGCAGTGCAGGAAGCGGGAGGGAACACAATGAGCAGTTCTTC
>.|TRBV28|TRBJ2-2|.
CASRPRLGPGSTGELFF
TGTGCCAGCAGACCCCGTCTGGGGCCCGGGAGCACCGGGGAGCTGTTTTTT
>.|TRBV9|TRBJ2-2|few
CASSVGDYTGELFF
TGTGCCAGCAGCGTAGGGGATTACACCGGGGAGCTGTTTTTT
>.|TRBV7-9|TRBJ1-6|many
CASSLKNSPLHF
TGTGCCAGCAGCTTAAAGAATTCACCCCTCCACTTT
>TRBD2|TRBV4-3|TRBJ2-2|many
CASSQGLATNTGELFF
TGCGCCAGCAGCCAAGGACTAGCGACGAACACCGGGGAGCTGTTTTTT
>.|TRBV12-3/TRBV12-4|TRBJ1-6|many
CASSYPGSPLHF
TGTGCCAGCAGTTATCCCGGATCACCCCTCCACTTT
>.|TRBV29-1|TRBJ1-2|many
CSVVEGNYGYTF
TGCAGCGTTGTAGAGGGTAACTATGGCTACACCTTC
>.|TRBV7-2|TRBJ2-7|few
CASSLTRVLYEQYF
TGTGCCAGCAGCTTAACCAGGGTGCTCTACGAGCAGTACTTC
>TRBD1|TRBV29-1|TRBJ1-3|many
CSVETGVAGNTIYF
TGCAGCGTTGAAACAGGGGTCGCTGGAAACACCATATATTTT
>.|TRBV6-5|TRBJ1-1|many
CASSYSRTDTEAFF
TGTGCCAGCAGTTACTCCCGAACCGACACTGAAGCTTTCTTT
>TRBD2|TRBV6-1|TRBJ2-1|many
CASSLGLAGSNEQFF
TGTGCCAGCAGTCTGGGACTAGCGGGATCGAATGAGCAGTTCTTC
>TRBD2|TRBV6-1|TRBJ2-1|many
CASSGLAGVSNEQFF
TGTGCCAGCAGCGGACTAGCGGGAGTGAGTAATGAGCAGTTCTTC
>.|TRBV10-3|TRBJ2-1|few
CAISESTGVGTSPQGEQFF
TGTGCCATCAGTGAGTCGACAGGGGTCGGGACTAGCCCCCAGGGTGAGCAGTTCTTC
>TRBD2|TRBV10-3|TRBJ2-1|many
CAISPGTSGRYEQFF
TGTGCCATCAGTCCTGGGACTAGCGGGAGGTATGAGCAGTTCTTC
>.|TRBV20-1|TRBJ1-2|many
CSARSKGGIGYGYTF
TGCAGTGCTAGATCCAAAGGGGGGATAGGCTATGGCTACACCTTC
>TRBD2|TRBV15|TRBJ2-1|many
CATSRALAGGQREQFF
TGTGCCACCAGCAGAGCCCTAGCGGGAGGTCAACGGGAGCAGTTCTTC
>TRBD1|TRBV7-9|TRBJ1-5|many
CASSLGTGRSNQPQHF
TGTGCCAGCAGCCTCGGGACAGGACGAAGCAATCAGCCCCAGCATTTT
>.|TRBV3-1|TRBJ1-5|few
CASSQMVHQPQHF
TGTGCCAGCAGCCAAATGGTCCATCAGCCCCAGCATTTT
>.|TRBV5-1|TRBJ1-4|many
CASSQLVGSATNEKLFF
TGCGCCAGCAGCCAACTTGTGGGCAGTGCAACTAATGAAAAACTGTTTTTT
>.|TRBV28|TRBJ1-2|many
CATHREYGYTF
TGTGCCACCCACCGGGAGTATGGCTACACCTTC
>TRBD2|TRBV4-2|TRBJ2-3|many
CASSQVSSGYSTDTQYF
TGTGCCAGCAGCCAAGTGTCTAGCGGGTATAGCACAGATACGCAGTATTTT
>.|TRBV12-3/TRBV12-4|TRBJ2-7|many
CASSQPPGEQYF
TGTGCCAGCAGTCAACCCCCTGGCGAGCAGTACTTC
>TRBD1|TRBV29-1|TRBJ1-1|many
CSGTGQEGTEAFF
TGCAGCGGGACGGGACAGGAGGGAACTGAAGCTTTCTTT
>.|TRBV28|TRBJ1-1|many
CASSRAVSRWGATEAFF
TGTGCCAGCAGTCGAGCCGTATCAAGGTGGGGTGCCACTGAAGCTTTCTTT
>TRBD1|TRBV7-2|TRBJ1-1|few
CASSSRGQGITEAFF
TGTGCCAGCAGCTCTAGGGGACAGGGGATCACTGAAGCTTTCTTT
>.|TRBV7-2|TRBJ2-3|many
CASRAGTDTQYF
TGTGCCAGTCGGGCGGGCACAGATACGCAGTATTTT
>TRBD2|TRBV3-1|TRBJ2-3|.
CASSRSGRNTDTQYF
TGTGCCAGCAGCCGTAGCGGGCGCAACACAGATACGCAGTATTTT
>.|TRBV20-1|TRBJ1-4|.
CSAMSADEKLFF
TGCAGTGCTATGAGCGCCGACGAAAAACTGTTTTTT
>.|TRBV7-6|TRBJ2-7|many
CASSLVRGSTYEQYF
TGTGCCAGCAGCTTAGTGCGGGGTTCCACCTACGAGCAGTACTTC
>TRBD1|TRBV7-2|TRBJ1-3|.
CASSPRDRGYTIYF
TGTGCCAGCAGCCCCCGGGACAGGGGGTACACCATATATTTT
>.|TRBV14|TRBJ2-2|.
CASSQKRVGTGELFF
TGTGCCAGCAGCCAAAAAAGAGTAGGAACCGGGGAGCTGTTTTTT
>.|TRBV7-2|TRBJ2-2|.
CASSFRLLGTGELFF
TGTGCCAGCAGCTTTAGGTTACTCGGCACCGGGGAGCTGTTTTTT
>.|TRBV12-3/TRBV12-4|TRBJ1-4|many
CASSRQSVNEKLFF
TGTGCCAGCAGCCGACAGTCTGTAAATGAAAAACTGTTTTTT
>.|TRBV5-5|TRBJ1-4|many
CASRAPGQGMGKLFF
TGTGCCAGCAGGGCCCCCGGGCAGGGGATGGGAAAACTGTTTTTT
>.|TRBV5-1|TRBJ1-6|many
CASSLATALQDLHF
TGCGCCAGCAGCTTGGCTACGGCCCTTCAGGACCTCCACTTT
>.|TRBV20-1|TRBJ1-2|many
CSFEREGYTF
TGCAGTTTTGAGAGGGAAGGCTACACCTTC
>.|TRBV4-2|TRBJ1-2|many
CASSPRDGGYTF
TGTGCCAGCAGCCCGAGGGATGGGGGCTACACCTTC
>.|TRBV21-1|TRBJ1-1|many
CASSNRGEAFF
TGTGCCAGCAGTAACAGGGGCGAAGCTTTCTTT
>.|TRBV6-1|TRBJ1-2|many
CASSEPGPPQNYGYTF
TGTGCCAGCAGTGAACCGGGCCCCCCCCAGAACTATGGCTACACCTTC
>.|TRBV18|TRBJ2-3|.
CASSPAPSTDTQYF
TGTGCCAGCTCACCGGCCCCTAGCACAGATACGCAGTATTTT
>.|TRBV7-2|TRBJ1-2|.
CASSPHGSYGYTF
TGTGCCAGCAGCCCACACGGCAGCTATGGCTACACCTTC
>TRBD2|TRBV5-1|TRBJ2-3|many
CASKRDPVTDTQYF
TGCGCCAGCAAGCGGGACCCAGTAACAGATACGCAGTATTTT
>.|TRBV5-1|TRBJ2-1|many
CASSLRVRGSYNEQFF
TGCGCCAGCAGCTTGCGGGTGCGGGGCTCCTACAATGAGCAGTTCTTC
>.|TRBV20-1|TRBJ1-1|few
CSARDVLPGQLNTEAFF
TGCAGTGCTAGAGACGTACTCCCTGGACAGTTGAACACTGAAGCTTTCTTT
>.|TRBV20-1|TRBJ2-3|.
CSARGSGAGASGTQYF
TGCAGTGCTAGAGGCTCAGGGGCGGGGGCCTCGGGTACGCAGTATTTT